These 6 T cell receptor beta chains share one sample of origin, sequenced in a study of breast tumors, draining lymph nodes, adjacent tissues. Samples came from axillary lymph nodes draining the breast cancer. TCRdb reprocessed the multiplex PCR reads via MiXCR and lists one record per CDR3 protein. The sample consists of 150,000 to 200,000 distinct CDR3 sequences, around a third of them appearing once. Sequencing used axillary lymph node tissue. These receptors all stem from a female donor with breast cancer. Some clones in this sample may be carry-over from other donors' samples.

This clonotype was counted ten times or more. The V and J genes are TRBV20-1 and TRBJ2-7, with D tentatively TRBD1 (6 bases). V lost 4 bases, J lost 6 bases, and 25 bases lay in between. The CDR3 contains 16 residues. Germline V gene lookup returns CDR1 DFQATT and CDR2 SNEGSKA (reference sequence). Written as DNA, the CDR3 is TGCAGTGCTACCTCCTACAGGGTCCGGGATAGGGCCGAGCAGTACTTC. It translates to CSATSYRVRDRAEQYF.

To note about this clonotype: This may be a read error, as it is one base from a much larger clone. The gene calls are TRBV7-2 and TRBJ2-2, with 14 bases identical to TRBD2. The CDR3 runs 18 residues. Germline CDR1 and CDR2: SGHTA and FQGNSA. The CDR3 DNA sequence: TGTGCCAGCAGCCAGCAGACTAGCGGGGGGGAAAACACCGGGGAGCTGCTTTTT. Protein sequence: CASSQQTSGGENTGELLF.

In this sample, this clonotype turned up a few times. This chain uses TRBV12-3 or TRBV12-4 with TRBJ2-7; D call uncertain. Deletions cut 5 bases from V and 3 bases from J, with 8 bases between. This CDR3 has 12 amino acids. As DNA, the CDR3 is TGTGCCAGCAGTAGCACCGGCTACGAGCAGTACTTC. Protein product: CASSSTGYEQYF.

The table lists this clonotype with many counts. The chain combines TRBV13 with TRBJ2-7; D not certain. CDR1 and CDR2 (germline): PRHDT, FYEKMQ (reference sequence). The CDR3 totals 12 residues. V was cut by 3 bases and J by 5 bases, with 8 bases left in between. The CDR3 reads CASSFGVNEQYF. DNA of the CDR3: TGTGCCAGCAGCTTTGGGGTCAACGAGCAGTACTTC.

This clonotype was picked up many times. The V call is TRBV9, the J call TRBJ2-7; 10 nucleotides align to TRBD2. This CDR3 is 15 amino acids long. After removal of 0 bases from V and 4 bases from J, the junction contained 4 bases not matched to a gene. From germline, CDR1 is SGDLS and CDR2 YYNGEE. The CDR3 nucleotides are TGTGCCAGCAGCGTAGCCAGCGGGAGGGTGTACGAGCAGTACTTC. This sequence encodes CASSVASGRVYEQYF. Using reference TRBV9 and TRBJ2-7 for the parts outside the CDR3, the full variable domain is DSGVTQTPKHLITATGQRVTLRCSPRSGDLSVYWYQQSLDQGLQFLIQYYNGEERAKGNILERFSAQQFPDLHSELNLSSLELGDSALYFCASSVASGRVYEQYFGPGTRLTVT.

This clonotype was counted ten times or more. The chain combines TRBV24-1 with TRBJ2-3; TRBD1 aligns across 11 bases. V gave up 8 bases and J gave up 4 bases; unmatched junction bases: 4. Germline V gene data show CDR1 as KGHDR and CDR2 as SFDVKD. The CDR3 is 14 amino acids. The CDR3 loop reads CATKDRGPADTQYF. The CDR3 nucleotides read TGTGCCACCAAGGACAGGGGGCCAGCAGATACGCAGTATTTT.